These 4 T cell receptor beta chains originate from one sample sequenced in a study of blood T cell repertoires in COVID-19. Assay: immunoSEQ multiplex PCR; the TCRdb copy retains only in-frame clones and omits some. The data show under 300,000 clones, with roughly 90% seen just once and roughly 0.8% held by the top ten. The sequencing sample was made of peripheral blood. The source is a woman aged 25-40 years with acute or convalescent COVID-19.

V usage is TRBV5-1 and J usage is TRBJ2-2; D is unclear. From germline, CDR1 is SGHRS and CDR2 YFSETQ. The CDR3 loop spans 13 amino acids. Trimming cost V 4 bases and J 3 bases, with 7 bases left between them. The CDR3 DNA follows: TGCGCCAGCAGCAACATTGACACCGGGGAGCTGTTTTTT. Amino acid sequence: CASSNIDTGELFF.

This rearrangement joins TRBV7-9 to TRBJ1-4; the D gene is possibly TRBD1 (5 bases). The CDR3 has 15 amino acids. V gave up 1 base and J gave up 6 bases, with 12 bases separating them. Germline-derived CDR1 and CDR2 are SEHNR and FQNEAQ (reference sequence). The CDR3: CASSLEGQLDEKLFF. In DNA form, the CDR3 reads TGTGCCAGCAGCTTAGAGGGGCAGCTCGATGAAAAACTGTTTTTT.

This chain uses TRBV5-5 with TRBJ2-1; 10 bases map to TRBD2. The CDR3 is made up of 16 amino acids. Germline CDR1 reads SGHKS; CDR2 reads YYEKEE (reference sequence). The junction had 6 bases not matched to a gene; V was cut back by 4 bases and J by 2 bases. CDR3 residues: CASSRTSGGPYNEQFF. CDR3 DNA: TGTGCCAGCAGCCGGACTAGCGGAGGCCCCTACAATGAGCAGTTCTTC.

The rearrangement uses TRBV7-9 and TRBJ2-7; D perhaps matches TRBD2 (6 bases). V was clipped by 4 bases and J by 0 bases, with 19 bases between them. The CDR3 is made up of 17 amino acids. Germline CDR1 is SEHNR and CDR2 is FQNEAQ (reference sequence). The CDR3 is CASSSTRDSSYSYEQYF. In DNA, the CDR3 is TGTGCCAGCAGCTCAACCCGGGACTCATCGTACTCCTACGAGCAGTACTTC.